This section outlines one T cell receptor (beta chain) sequence together with its context. Patients of the Seattle cohort, enrolled during active infection, were followed longitudinally. The data derive from a study of blood T cell repertoires in COVID-19. Study-wide context: The United States, Italy and Spain provided the acute and convalescent COVID-19 samples. Sources were T cells, B-cell-depleted T cells, or PBMCs; the material itself was cDNA or gDNA.

In the original workflow: Counts of nucleated cells, estimated from reference gene primer amplification, were obtained. The repertoire was sequenced with immunoSEQ multiplex PCR; TCRdb's copy has only in-frame clones and lacks some. The V and J calls and clone size were taken over from that table, and D and trimming were inferred from the DNA. The sample gives 150,000 to 200,000 clones, over 80% of which show up once; 7% is in the top ten. With 4 bases clipped from V and 3 bases from J, the junction kept 10 bases outside the gene matches. Germline V gene sequence: CDR1 SGHDN, CDR2 FVKESK. The length of the CDR3 is 16 residues.

This clonotype was obtained from a woman aged 40 to 50 with COVID-19, enrolled during active disease. The sequenced material came from peripheral blood. The chain employs TRBV14 and TRBJ2-3; 7 positions agree with TRBD2. Here the CDR3 reads CASSPLGLSRTDTQYF. Here the CDR3 DNA reads TGTGCCAGCAGCCCCCTGGGACTATCAAGGACAGATACGCAGTATTTT.